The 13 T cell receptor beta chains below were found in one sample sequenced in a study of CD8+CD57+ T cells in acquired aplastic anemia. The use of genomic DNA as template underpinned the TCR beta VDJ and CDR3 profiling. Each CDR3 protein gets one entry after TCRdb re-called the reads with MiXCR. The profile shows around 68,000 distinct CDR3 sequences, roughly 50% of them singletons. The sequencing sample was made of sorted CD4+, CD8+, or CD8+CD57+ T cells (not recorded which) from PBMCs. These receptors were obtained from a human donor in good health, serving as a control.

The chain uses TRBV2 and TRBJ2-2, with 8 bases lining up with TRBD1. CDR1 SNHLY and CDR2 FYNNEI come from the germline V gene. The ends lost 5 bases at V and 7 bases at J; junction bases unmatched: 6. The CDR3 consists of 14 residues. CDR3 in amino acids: CASSRTGLRGELFF. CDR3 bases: TGTGCCAGCAGTCGGACAGGGTTGCGCGGGGAGCTGTTTTTT. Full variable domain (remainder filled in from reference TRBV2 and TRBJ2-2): EPEVTQTPSHQVTQMGQEVILRCVPISNHLYFYWYRQILGQKVEFLVSFYNNEISEKSEIFDDQFSVERPDGSNFTLKIRSTKLEDSAMYFCASSRTGLRGELFFGEGSRLTVL.

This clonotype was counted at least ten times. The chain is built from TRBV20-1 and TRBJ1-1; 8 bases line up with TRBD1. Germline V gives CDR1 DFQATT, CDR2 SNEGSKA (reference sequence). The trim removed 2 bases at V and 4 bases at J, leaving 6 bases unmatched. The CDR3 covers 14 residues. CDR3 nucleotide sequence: TGCAGTGCTAGACTACAGGGGGGTGGCACTGAAGCTTTCTTT. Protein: CSARLQGGGTEAFF.

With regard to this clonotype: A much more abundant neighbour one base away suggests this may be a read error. This chain's CDR3 is CASSFEGATEAFF. The CDR3 DNA reads as TGTGCCAGCAGTTTTGAGGGTGCCACTGAAGCTTTCTTT. The gene calls are TRBV7-2 and TRBJ1-1; D is ambiguous. The length of the CDR3 is 13 residues. Germline V gene data show CDR1 as SGHTA and CDR2 as FQGNSA. V lost 6 bases and J lost 4, with 12 bases in between.

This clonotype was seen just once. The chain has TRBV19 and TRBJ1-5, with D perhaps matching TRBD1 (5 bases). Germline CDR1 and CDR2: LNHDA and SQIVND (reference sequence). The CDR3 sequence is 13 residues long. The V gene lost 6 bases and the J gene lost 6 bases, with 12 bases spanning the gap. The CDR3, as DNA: TGTGCCAGTAGCCGACAGTCGAGTCAGCCCCAGCATTTT. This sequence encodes CASSRQSSQPQHF. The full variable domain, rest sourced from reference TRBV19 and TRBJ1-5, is DGGITQSPKYLFRKEGQNVTLSCEQNLNHDAMYWYRQDPGQGLRLIYYSQIVNDFQKGDIAEGYSVSREKKESFPLTVTSAQKNPTAFYLCASSRQSSQPQHFGDGTRLSIL.

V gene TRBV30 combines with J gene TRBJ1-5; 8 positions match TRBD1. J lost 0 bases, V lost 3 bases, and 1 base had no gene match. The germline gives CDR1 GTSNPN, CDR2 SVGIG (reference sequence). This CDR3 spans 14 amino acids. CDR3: CAWSRGLSNQPQHF. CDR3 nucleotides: TGTGCCTGGAGCAGGGGGCTTAGCAATCAGCCCCAGCATTTT.

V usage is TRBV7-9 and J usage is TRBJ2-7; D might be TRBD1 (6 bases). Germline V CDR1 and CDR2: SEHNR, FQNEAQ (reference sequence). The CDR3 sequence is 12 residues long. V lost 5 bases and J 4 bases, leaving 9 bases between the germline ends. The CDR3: CASSRQAYEQYF. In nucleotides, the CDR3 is TGTGCCAGCAGCCGACAGGCTTACGAGCAGTACTTC. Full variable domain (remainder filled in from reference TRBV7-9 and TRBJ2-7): DTGVSQNPRHKITKRGQNVTFRCDPISEHNRLYWYRQTLGQGPEFLTYFQNEAQLEKSRLLSDRFSAERPKGSFSTLEIQRTEQGDSAMYLCASSRQAYEQYFGPGTRLTVT.

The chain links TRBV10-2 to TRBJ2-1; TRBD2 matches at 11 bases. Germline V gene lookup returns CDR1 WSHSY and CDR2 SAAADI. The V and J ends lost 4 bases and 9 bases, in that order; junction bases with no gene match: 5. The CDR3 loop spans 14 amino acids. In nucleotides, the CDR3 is TGCGCCAGCAGTGCCCCACTAGCGGGGGCTGAGCAGTTCTTC. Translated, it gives CASSAPLAGAEQFF.

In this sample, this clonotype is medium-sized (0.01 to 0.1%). DNA for the CDR3: TGTGCCAGCAGTGAGGGACTAGCGGGGGTAGCAGATACGCAGTATTTT. Translating gives CASSEGLAGVADTQYF. This chain links TRBV25-1 with TRBJ2-3, with TRBD2 identical over 14 bases. Germline V gene data show CDR1 as MGHDK and CDR2 as SYGVNS. V was pared by 3 bases and J by 4 bases, with 3 bases of the junction left unmatched. CDR3 length: 16 amino acids. Filled out from reference TRBV25-1 and TRBJ2-3, the complete variable domain reads EADIYQTPRYLVIGTGKKITLECSQTMGHDKMYWYQQDPGMELHLIHYSYGVNSTEKGDLSSESTVSRIRTEHFPLTLESARPSHTSQYLCASSEGLAGVADTQYFGPGTRLTVL.

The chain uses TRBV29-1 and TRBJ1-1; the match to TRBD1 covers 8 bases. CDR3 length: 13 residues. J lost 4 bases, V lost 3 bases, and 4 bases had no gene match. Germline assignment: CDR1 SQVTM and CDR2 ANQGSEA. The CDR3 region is CSVEGTGSTEAFF. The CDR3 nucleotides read TGCAGCGTTGAGGGGACAGGTTCCACTGAAGCTTTCTTT.

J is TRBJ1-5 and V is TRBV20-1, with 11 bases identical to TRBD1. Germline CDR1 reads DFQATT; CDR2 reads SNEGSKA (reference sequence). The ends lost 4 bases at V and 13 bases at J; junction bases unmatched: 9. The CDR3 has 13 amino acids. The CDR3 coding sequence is TGCAGTGCTACCGGACAGGGGGCGCGGGGTCAGCATTTT. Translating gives CSATGQGARGQHF.

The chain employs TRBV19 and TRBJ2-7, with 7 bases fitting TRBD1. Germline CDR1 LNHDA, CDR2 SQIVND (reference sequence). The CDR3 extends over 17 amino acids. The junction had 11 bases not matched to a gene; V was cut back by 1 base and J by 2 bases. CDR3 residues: CASSIAPRGPATYEQYF. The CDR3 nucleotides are TGTGCCAGTAGTATAGCACCAAGGGGGCCGGCGACCTACGAGCAGTACTTC.

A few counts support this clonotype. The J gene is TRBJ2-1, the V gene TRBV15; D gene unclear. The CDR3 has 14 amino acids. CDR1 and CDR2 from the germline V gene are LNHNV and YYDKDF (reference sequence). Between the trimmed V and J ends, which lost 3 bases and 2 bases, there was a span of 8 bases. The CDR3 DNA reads TGTGCCACCAGCAGCAGGATCACCTACAATGAGCAGTTCTTC. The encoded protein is CATSSRITYNEQFF.

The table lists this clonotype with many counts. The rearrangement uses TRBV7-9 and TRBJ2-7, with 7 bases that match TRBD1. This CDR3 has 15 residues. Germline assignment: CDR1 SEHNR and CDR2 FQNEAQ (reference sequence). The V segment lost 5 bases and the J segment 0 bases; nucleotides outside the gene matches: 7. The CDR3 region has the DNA TGTGCCAGCAGCGCGGACAGGCTCAGCTCCTACGAGCAGTACTTC. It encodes CASSADRLSSYEQYF. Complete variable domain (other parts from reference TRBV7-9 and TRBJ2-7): DTGVSQNPRHKITKRGQNVTFRCDPISEHNRLYWYRQTLGQGPEFLTYFQNEAQLEKSRLLSDRFSAERPKGSFSTLEIQRTEQGDSAMYLCASSADRLSSYEQYFGPGTRLTVT.